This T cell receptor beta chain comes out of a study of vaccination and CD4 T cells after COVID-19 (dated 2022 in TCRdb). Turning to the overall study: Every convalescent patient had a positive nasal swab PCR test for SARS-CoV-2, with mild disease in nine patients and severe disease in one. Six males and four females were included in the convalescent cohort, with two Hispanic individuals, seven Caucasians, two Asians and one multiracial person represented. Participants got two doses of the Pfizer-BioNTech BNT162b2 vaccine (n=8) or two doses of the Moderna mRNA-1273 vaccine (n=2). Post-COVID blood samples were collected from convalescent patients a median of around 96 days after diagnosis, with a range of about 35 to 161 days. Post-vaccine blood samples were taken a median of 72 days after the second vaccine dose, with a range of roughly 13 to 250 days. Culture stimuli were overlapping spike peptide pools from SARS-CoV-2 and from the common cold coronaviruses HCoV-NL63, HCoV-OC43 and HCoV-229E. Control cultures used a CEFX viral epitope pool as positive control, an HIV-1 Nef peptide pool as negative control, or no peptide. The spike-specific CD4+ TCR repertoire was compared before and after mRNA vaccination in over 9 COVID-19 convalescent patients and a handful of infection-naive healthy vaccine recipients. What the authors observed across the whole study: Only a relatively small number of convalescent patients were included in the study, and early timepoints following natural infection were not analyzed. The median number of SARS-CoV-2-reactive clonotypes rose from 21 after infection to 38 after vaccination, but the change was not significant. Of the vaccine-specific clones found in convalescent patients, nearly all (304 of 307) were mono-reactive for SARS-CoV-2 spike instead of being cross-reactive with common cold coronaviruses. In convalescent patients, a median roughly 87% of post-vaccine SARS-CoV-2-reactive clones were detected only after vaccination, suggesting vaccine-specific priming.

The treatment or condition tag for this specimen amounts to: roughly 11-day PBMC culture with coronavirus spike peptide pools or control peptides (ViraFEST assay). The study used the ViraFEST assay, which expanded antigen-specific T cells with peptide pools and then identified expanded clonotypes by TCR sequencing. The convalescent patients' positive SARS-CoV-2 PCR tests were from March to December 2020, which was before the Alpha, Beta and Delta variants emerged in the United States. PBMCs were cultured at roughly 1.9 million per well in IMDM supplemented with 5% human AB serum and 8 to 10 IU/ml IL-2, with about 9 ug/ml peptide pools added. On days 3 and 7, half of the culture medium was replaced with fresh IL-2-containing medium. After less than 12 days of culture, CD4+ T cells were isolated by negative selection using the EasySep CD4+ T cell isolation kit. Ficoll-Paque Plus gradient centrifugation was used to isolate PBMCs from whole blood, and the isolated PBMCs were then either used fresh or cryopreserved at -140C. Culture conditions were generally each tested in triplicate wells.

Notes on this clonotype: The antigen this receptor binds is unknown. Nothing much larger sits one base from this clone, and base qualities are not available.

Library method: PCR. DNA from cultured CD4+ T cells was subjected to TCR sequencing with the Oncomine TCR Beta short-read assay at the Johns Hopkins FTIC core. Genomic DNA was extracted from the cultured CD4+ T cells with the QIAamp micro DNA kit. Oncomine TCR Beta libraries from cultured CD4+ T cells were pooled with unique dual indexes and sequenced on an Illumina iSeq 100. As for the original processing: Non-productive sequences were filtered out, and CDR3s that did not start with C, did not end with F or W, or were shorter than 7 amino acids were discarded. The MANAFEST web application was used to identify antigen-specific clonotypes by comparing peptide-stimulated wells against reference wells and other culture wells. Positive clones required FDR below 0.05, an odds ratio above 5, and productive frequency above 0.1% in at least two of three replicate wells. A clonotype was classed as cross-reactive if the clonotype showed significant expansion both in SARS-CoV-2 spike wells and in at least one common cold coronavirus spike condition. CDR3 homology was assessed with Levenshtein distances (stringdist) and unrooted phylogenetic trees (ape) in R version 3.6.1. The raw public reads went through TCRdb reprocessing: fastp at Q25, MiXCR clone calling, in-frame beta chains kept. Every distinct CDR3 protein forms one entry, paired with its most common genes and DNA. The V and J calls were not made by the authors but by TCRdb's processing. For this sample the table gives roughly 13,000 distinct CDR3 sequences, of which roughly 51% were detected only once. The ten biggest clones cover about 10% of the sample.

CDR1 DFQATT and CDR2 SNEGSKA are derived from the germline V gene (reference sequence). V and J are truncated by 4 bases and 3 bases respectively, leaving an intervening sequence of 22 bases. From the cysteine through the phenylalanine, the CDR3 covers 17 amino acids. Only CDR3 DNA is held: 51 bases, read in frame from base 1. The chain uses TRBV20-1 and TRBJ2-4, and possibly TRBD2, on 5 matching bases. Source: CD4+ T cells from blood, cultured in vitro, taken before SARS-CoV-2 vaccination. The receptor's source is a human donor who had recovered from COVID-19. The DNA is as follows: TGCAGTGCTACCCCCACGGGTCGGGGTGTGGGCAAAAACATTCAGTACTTC. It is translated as CSATPTGRGVGKNIQYF.